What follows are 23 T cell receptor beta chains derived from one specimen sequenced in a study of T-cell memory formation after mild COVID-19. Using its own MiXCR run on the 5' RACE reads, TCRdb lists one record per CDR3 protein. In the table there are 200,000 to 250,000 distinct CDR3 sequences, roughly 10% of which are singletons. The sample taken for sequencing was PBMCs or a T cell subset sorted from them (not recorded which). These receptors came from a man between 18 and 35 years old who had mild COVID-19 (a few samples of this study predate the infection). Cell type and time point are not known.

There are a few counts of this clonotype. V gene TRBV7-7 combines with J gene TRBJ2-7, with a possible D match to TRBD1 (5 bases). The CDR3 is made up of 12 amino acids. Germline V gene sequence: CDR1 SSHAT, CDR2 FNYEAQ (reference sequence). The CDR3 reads CASSPTEYEQYV. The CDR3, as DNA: TGTGCTAGCAGCCCGACAGAATACGAGCAGTACGTC.

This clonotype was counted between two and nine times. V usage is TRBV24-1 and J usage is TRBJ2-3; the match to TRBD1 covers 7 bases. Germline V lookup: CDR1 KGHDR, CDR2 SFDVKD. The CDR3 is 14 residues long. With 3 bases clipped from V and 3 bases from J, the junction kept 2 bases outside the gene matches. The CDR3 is CATSDLQGTDTQYF. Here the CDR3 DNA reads TGTGCCACCAGTGATCTACAGGGGACAGATACGCAGTATTTT.

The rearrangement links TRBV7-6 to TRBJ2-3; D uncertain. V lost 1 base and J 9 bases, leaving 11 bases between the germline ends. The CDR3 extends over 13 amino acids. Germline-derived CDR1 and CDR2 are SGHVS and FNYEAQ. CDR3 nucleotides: TGTGCCAGCAGCTTAGACGGGCTGAGCACGCAGTATTTT. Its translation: CASSLDGLSTQYF.

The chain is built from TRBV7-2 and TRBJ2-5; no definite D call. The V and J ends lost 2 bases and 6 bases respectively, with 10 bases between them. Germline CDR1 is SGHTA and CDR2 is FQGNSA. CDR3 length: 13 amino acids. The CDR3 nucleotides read TGTGCCAGCAGCTTAACCGAGCTCCAGACCCAGTACTTC. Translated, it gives CASSLTELQTQYF.

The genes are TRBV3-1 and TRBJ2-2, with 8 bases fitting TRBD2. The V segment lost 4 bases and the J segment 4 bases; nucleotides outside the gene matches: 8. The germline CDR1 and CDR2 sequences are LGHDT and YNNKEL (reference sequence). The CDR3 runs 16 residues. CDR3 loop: CASSRGAGGATGELFF. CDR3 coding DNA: TGTGCCAGCAGCCGCGGGGCCGGGGGGGCCACCGGGGAGCTGTTTTTT.

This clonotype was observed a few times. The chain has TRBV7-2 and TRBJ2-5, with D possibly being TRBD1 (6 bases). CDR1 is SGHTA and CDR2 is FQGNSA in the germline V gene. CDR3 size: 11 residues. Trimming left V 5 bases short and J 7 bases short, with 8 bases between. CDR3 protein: CASSARGTQYF. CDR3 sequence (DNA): TGTGCCAGCAGCGCCAGGGGGACCCAGTACTTC.

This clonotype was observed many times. The CDR3 reads CASSSPESYNEQFF. The CDR3 DNA is TGTGCCAGCAGCTCGCCGGAGAGTTACAATGAGCAGTTCTTC. This chain joins TRBV7-9 and TRBJ2-1; no clear D. The germline CDR1 and CDR2 sequences are SEHNR and FQNEAQ (reference sequence). V was clipped by 4 bases and J by 4 bases, with 11 bases between them. The CDR3 is 14 amino acids.

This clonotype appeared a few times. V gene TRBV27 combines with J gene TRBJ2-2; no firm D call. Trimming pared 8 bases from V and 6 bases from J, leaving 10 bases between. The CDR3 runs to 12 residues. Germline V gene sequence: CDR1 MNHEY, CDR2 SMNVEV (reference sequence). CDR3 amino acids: CASGRIPGELFF. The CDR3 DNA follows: TGTGCCAGCGGCAGGATTCCCGGGGAGCTGTTTTTT.

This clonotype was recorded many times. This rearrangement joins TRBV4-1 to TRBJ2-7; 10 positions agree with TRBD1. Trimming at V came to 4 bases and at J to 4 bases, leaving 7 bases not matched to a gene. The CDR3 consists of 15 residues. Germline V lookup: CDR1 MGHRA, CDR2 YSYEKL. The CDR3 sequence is CASSRGQGEHYEQYF. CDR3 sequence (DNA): TGCGCCAGCAGCCGAGGACAGGGGGAGCATTACGAGCAGTACTTC.

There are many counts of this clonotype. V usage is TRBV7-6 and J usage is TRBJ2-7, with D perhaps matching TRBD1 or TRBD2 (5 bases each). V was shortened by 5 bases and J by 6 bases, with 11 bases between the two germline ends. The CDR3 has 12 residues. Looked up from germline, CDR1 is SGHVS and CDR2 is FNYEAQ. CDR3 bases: TGTGCCAGCAGCCCGCGAGGGGCCGAGCAGTACTTC. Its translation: CASSPRGAEQYF.

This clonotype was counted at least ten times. DNA for the CDR3: TGTGCCAGCGGACAGAATTCACCCCTCCACTTT. Translated: CASGQNSPLHF. V is TRBV5-5 and J is TRBJ1-6; TRBD1 might be the D (6 bases). CDR1 is SGHKS, CDR2 YYEKEE, per germline (reference sequence). V shed 7 bases and J shed 7 bases, with 6 bases lying between them. The CDR3 length is 11 residues.

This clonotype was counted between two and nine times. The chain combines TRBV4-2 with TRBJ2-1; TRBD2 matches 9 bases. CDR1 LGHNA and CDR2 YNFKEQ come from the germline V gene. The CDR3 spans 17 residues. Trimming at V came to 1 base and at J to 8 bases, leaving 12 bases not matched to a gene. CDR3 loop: CASSQVLGGGAAHEQFF. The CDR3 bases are TGTGCCAGCAGCCAAGTACTCGGCGGGGGGGCTGCTCATGAGCAGTTCTTC.

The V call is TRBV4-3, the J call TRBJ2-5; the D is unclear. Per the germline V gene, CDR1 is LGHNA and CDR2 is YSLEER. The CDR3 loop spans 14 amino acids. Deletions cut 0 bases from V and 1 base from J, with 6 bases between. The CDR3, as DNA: TGCGCCAGCAGCCAAGATTCCAGCCAAGAGACCCAGTACTTC. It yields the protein CASSQDSSQETQYF.

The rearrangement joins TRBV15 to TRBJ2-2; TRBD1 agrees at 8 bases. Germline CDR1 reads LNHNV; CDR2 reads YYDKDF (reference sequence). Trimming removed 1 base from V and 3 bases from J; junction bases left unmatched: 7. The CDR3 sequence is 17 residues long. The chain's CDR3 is CATSRGPDRAYTGELFF. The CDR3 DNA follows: TGTGCCACCAGCAGAGGACCGGACAGGGCTTACACCGGGGAGCTGTTTTTT.

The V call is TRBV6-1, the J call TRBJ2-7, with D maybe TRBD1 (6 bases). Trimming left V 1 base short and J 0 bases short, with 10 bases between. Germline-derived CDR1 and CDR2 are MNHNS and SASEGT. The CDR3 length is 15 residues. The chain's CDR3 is CASSEEVQGSYEQYF. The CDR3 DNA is TGTGCCAGCAGTGAAGAGGTACAGGGCTCCTACGAGCAGTACTTC.

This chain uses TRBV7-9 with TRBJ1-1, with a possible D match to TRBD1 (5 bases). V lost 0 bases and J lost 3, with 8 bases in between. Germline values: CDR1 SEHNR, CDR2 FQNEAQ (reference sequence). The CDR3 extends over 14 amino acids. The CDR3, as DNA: TGTGCCAGCAGCTTAGCGACAGCGGACACTGAAGCTTTCTTT. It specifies CASSLATADTEAFF.

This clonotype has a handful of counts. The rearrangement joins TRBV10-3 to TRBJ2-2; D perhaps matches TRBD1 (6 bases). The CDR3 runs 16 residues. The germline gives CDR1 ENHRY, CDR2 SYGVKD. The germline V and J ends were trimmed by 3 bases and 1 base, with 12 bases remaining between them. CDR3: CAISDPGQKNTGELFF. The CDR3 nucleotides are TGTGCCATCAGTGATCCCGGACAGAAGAACACCGGGGAGCTGTTTTTT.

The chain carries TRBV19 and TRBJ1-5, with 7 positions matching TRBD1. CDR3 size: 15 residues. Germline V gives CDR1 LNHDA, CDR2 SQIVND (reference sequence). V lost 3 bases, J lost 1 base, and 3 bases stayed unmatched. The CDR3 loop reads CASSIQGGSNQPQHF. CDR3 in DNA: TGTGCCAGTAGTATCCAGGGGGGAAGCAATCAGCCCCAGCATTTT.

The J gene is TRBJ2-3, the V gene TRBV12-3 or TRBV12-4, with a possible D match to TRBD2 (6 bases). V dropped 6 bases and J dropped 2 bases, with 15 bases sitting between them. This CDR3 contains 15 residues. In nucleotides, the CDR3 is TGTGCCAGCAGAAGAACTAGCTTGCTCACAGATACGCAGTATTTT. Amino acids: CASRRTSLLTDTQYF.

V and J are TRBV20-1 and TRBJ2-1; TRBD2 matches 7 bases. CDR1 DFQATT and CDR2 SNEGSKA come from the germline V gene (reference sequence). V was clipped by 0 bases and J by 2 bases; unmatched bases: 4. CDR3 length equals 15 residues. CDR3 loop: CSARDPAGPYNEQFF. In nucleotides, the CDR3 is TGCAGTGCTAGAGATCCAGCGGGGCCCTACAATGAGCAGTTCTTC.

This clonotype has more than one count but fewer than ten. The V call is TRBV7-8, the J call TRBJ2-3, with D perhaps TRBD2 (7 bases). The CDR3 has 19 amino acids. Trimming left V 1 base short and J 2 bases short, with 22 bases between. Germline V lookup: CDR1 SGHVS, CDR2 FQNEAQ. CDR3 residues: CASSLVLTGGPTLTDTQYF. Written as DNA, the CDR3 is TGTGCCAGCAGCTTAGTACTCACGGGGGGCCCCACCCTCACAGATACGCAGTATTTT.

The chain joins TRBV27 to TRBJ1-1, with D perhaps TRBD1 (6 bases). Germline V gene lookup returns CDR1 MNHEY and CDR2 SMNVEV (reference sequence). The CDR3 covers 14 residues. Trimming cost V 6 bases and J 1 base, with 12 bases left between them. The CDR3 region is CASSRQATNTEAFF. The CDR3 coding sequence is TGTGCCAGCAGCCGACAGGCGACGAACACTGAAGCTTTCTTT.

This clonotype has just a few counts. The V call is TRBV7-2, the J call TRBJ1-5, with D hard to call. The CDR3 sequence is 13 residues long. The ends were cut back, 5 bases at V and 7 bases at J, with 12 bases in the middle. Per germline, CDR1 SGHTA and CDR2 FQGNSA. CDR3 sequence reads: CASSPRRSQPQHF. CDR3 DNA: TGTGCCAGCAGCCCGCGCCGGAGCCAGCCCCAGCATTTT.